A single sample gave rise to the 32 T cell receptor beta chains below, sequenced in a study of T cells in Graves' hyperthyroidism and ophthalmopathy. The TCR beta CDR3 regions underwent amplification using RNA transcripts as the source. Initially, a first-round RT-PCR of the TCR CDR3 employed the HTBI primer set. Each CDR3 protein gets one entry after TCRdb re-called the multiplex PCR reads with MiXCR. The repertoire holds about 300,000 distinct CDR3 sequences, with 20% to 30% as singletons. The material sequenced was blood. All receptors derive from a man aged 40-49 years with Graves' hyperthyroidism that later progressed to Graves' ophthalmopathy.

This clonotype was seen at least ten times. V is TRBV4-1 and J is TRBJ1-1; D uncertain. The CDR3 totals 15 residues. Trimming removed 4 bases from V and 0 bases from J, with 12 bases in between. CDR1 MGHRA and CDR2 YSYEKL come from the germline V gene. CDR3 sequence reads: CASSRGLGLNTEAFF. The CDR3 DNA reads as TGCGCCAGCAGCCGAGGTTTGGGGTTGAACACTGAAGCTTTCTTT.

The DNA for the CDR3 is TGTGCCAGCAGTGAAGTTGAGGAGACCCAGTACTTC. This codes for CASSEVEETQYF. J is TRBJ2-5 and V is TRBV2; D is unclear. The CDR3 loop spans 12 amino acids. Germline lookup yields CDR1 SNHLY and CDR2 FYNNEI. V gave up 1 base and J gave up 5 bases, with 5 bases separating them.

This clonotype was seen many times. Written as DNA, the CDR3 is TGTGCCATCCAGGGGTCTGAGGAGACCCAGTACTTC. This gives the protein CAIQGSEETQYF. The gene calls are TRBV2 and TRBJ2-5; perhaps TRBD1 as D (6 bases). The V gene's germline CDR1 is SNHLY and CDR2 FYNNEI. CDR3 size: 12 residues. V was clipped by 10 bases and J by 5 bases, with 14 bases between them.

This clonotype was observed many times. V gene TRBV18 combines with J gene TRBJ1-2, with D maybe TRBD1 (5 bases). Germline V gene sequence: CDR1 KGHSH, CDR2 LQKENI. The CDR3 is 16 amino acids. Between the trimmed V and J ends, which lost 4 bases and 7 bases, there was a span of 22 bases. The CDR3 sequence is CASSLTGTSNVGGYTF. CDR3 in DNA: TGTGCCAGCTCACTCACCGGGACTTCGAATGTGGGTGGCTACACCTTC.

This clonotype was observed many times. The chain carries TRBV15 and TRBJ1-1; D perhaps matches TRBD1 (5 bases). Germline CDR1 reads LNHNV; CDR2 reads YYDKDF (reference sequence). Trimming took 4 bases from V and 4 from J, leaving 19 bases between them. The CDR3 extends over 16 amino acids. The CDR3 loop reads CATSKPPGGKGTEAFF. The CDR3 DNA sequence: TGTGCCACCAGCAAGCCGCCGGGGGGAAAGGGCACTGAAGCTTTCTTT.

This clonotype was counted many times. The genes are TRBV27 and TRBJ1-4, with D uncertain. The CDR3 length is 14 residues. The germline V gene encodes CDR1 MNHEY and CDR2 SMNVEV (reference sequence). The V end was cut by 3 bases, the J end by 4 bases, with 9 bases between. The CDR3 region has the DNA TGTGCCAGCAGTTTTACCCAGAGTAATGAAAAACTGTTTTTT. Protein: CASSFTQSNEKLFF.

This clonotype was detected only a few times. Written as DNA, the CDR3 is TGTGCCAGCAGCACAGGGACAGAGCCCTACGAGCAGTACTTC. The encoded protein is CASSTGTEPYEQYF. This chain links TRBV6-1 with TRBJ2-7; 7 nucleotides match TRBD1. The CDR3 covers 14 residues. Trimming removed 6 bases from V and 2 bases from J; junction bases left unmatched: 7. CDR1 and CDR2 from the germline V gene are MNHNS and SASEGT.

This clonotype was seen ten or more times. The rearrangement uses TRBV30 and TRBJ2-6; perhaps TRBD1 as D (5 bases). Germline V gene data show CDR1 as GTSNPN and CDR2 as SVGIG (reference sequence). With 2 bases removed from V and 1 base from J, the gap between germline ends came to 18 bases. The length of the CDR3 is 18 residues. The CDR3 DNA reads TGTGCCTGGAGTCCCACTCGACAGTTTAGATCTGGGGCCAACGTCCTGACTTTC. This encodes CAWSPTRQFRSGANVLTF.

This clonotype was seen repeatedly, ten times or more. The rearrangement joins TRBV6-1 to TRBJ2-7, with 8 bases matching TRBD1. Trimming took 5 bases from V and 6 from J; bases not matched to a gene: 3. Germline V gives CDR1 MNHNS, CDR2 SASEGT. The CDR3 has 12 residues. The DNA of the CDR3 is TGTGCCAGCAGTCGAACAGGGGGCGAGCAGTACTTC. This gives the protein CASSRTGGEQYF.

This clonotype was detected many times. V gene TRBV5-1 combines with J gene TRBJ2-5; weak D call: TRBD2 (6 bases). Trimming took 2 bases from V and 1 from J, leaving 12 bases between them. The CDR3 covers 15 residues. The germline gives CDR1 SGHRS, CDR2 YFSETQ. The CDR3: CASSFQRGTQETQYF. The DNA of the CDR3 is TGCGCCAGCAGCTTCCAACGGGGGACCCAAGAGACCCAGTACTTC.

The genes are TRBV28 and TRBJ2-5, with 14 bases that match TRBD2. Germline CDR1 and CDR2: MDHEN and SYDVKM. V shed 6 bases and J 2 bases; nucleotides not matched to a gene: 2. The CDR3 contains 15 residues. CDR3 nucleotides: TGTGCCAGCAGCCGGACTAGCGGGGGGCAAGAGACCCAGTACTTC. It codes for CASSRTSGGQETQYF.

The V and J genes are TRBV11-2 and TRBJ2-5; D is ambiguous. V shed 5 bases and J shed 7 bases, with 17 bases lying between them. This CDR3 is built from 14 residues. The germline gives CDR1 SGHAT, CDR2 FQNNGV. The CDR3: CASSRAETPGTQYF. The CDR3 nucleotides are TGTGCCAGCAGCAGAGCTGAGACGCCGGGGACCCAGTACTTC.

In this sample, this clonotype turned up many times. The chain combines TRBV20-1 with TRBJ2-7; D not resolved. The ends were cut back, 4 bases at V and 3 bases at J, with 16 bases in the middle. Germline CDR1 and CDR2: DFQATT and SNEGSKA (reference sequence). The CDR3 extends over 14 amino acids. The chain's CDR3 is CSAKQASFSYEQYF. The CDR3 region has the DNA TGCAGTGCTAAACAAGCTTCGTTCAGCTACGAGCAGTACTTC.

This clonotype was seen ten or more times. This chain uses TRBV7-9 with TRBJ2-2; D is undetermined. The V and J ends lost 8 bases and 6 bases respectively, with 1 base between them. The CDR3 consists of 9 residues. CDR1 is SEHNR and CDR2 is FQNEAQ in the germline V gene (reference sequence). DNA of the CDR3: TGTGCCAGCCCCGGGGAGCTGTTTTTT. Translation gives CASPGELFF.

This clonotype was recorded many times. The CDR3 DNA reads TGTGCCAGCAGAGTCGGACAGGGGGCTTACGAGCAGTACTTC. This translates into CASRVGQGAYEQYF. This rearrangement joins TRBV6-1 to TRBJ2-7, with 11 bases aligning to TRBD1. The germline V gene encodes CDR1 MNHNS and CDR2 SASEGT. The CDR3 covers 14 residues. V trimming: 6 bases; J trimming: 4 bases; junction bases outside the gene matches: 5.

This clonotype has a count of ten or more. V is TRBV7-8 and J is TRBJ2-2; D not resolved. The CDR3 has 15 amino acids. The germline V gene has CDR1 SGHVS and CDR2 FQNEAQ. V shed 4 bases and J shed 1 base, with 10 bases lying between them. The CDR3 loop reads CASSSARGNTGELFF. The CDR3 coding sequence is TGTGCCAGCAGCTCCGCACGAGGGAACACCGGGGAGCTGTTTTTT.

This clonotype was counted at least ten times. This chain connects TRBV24-1 to TRBJ2-7, with D maybe TRBD1 (6 bases). V was pared by 4 bases and J by 7 bases, with 19 bases between. CDR1 and CDR2 from the germline V gene are KGHDR and SFDVKD. The CDR3 has 15 amino acids. The CDR3 sequence is CATSDSGQGSWEQYF. The CDR3, as DNA: TGTGCCACCAGTGACTCGGGACAAGGGTCTTGGGAGCAGTACTTC.

This clonotype has ten or more counts. For the CDR3, the DNA is TGTGCCAGCAGCTTAGATCTCTCCAAAATCAAGGACCAGTACTTC. Its translation: CASSLDLSKIKDQYF. The chain joins TRBV11-3 to TRBJ2-5; unclear D gene. The CDR3 has 15 amino acids. V lost 0 bases to trimming and J lost 10 bases, with 18 bases between them. Looked up from germline, CDR1 is SGHNT and CDR2 is YENEEA.

Turning to this clonotype: This may be a read error, as it is one base from a much larger clone. The conserved closing phenylalanine or tryptophan is absent in this CDR3, likely reflecting a read error. J is TRBJ2-5 and V is TRBV13; TRBD2 might be the D (5 bases). Germline V gene lookup returns CDR1 PRHDT and CDR2 FYEKMQ (reference sequence). The V gene lost 5 bases and the J gene lost 9 bases, with 19 bases spanning the gap. There are 14 residues in the CDR3. The CDR3 nucleotides are TGTGCCAGCAGCCCCCGTGGGAGTCCCTGGGCCCAGTACTTA. Protein: CASSPRGSPWAQYL.

This clonotype was picked up many times. The chain couples TRBV24-1 to TRBJ2-7; 10 bases are shared with TRBD1. CDR1 KGHDR and CDR2 SFDVKD come from the germline V gene. This CDR3 has 17 residues. V dropped 3 bases and J dropped 7; count of bases not matched to a gene: 14. The CDR3 loop is CATSDQAGTGDYREQYF. The CDR3 DNA is TGTGCCACCAGTGATCAAGCCGGGACAGGGGACTATCGGGAGCAGTACTTC.

The genes are TRBV6-2 or TRBV6-3 and TRBJ2-3; a weak D match, TRBD2 (5 bases). The CDR3 spans 17 residues. Germline CDR1 and CDR2: MNHEY and SVGEGT. The V gene lost 2 bases and the J gene lost 5 bases, with 20 bases spanning the gap. CDR3 sequence: CASSYDAGMSLLDTQYF. The CDR3 DNA sequence: TGTGCCAGCAGTTACGATGCCGGGATGTCCCTTTTAGATACGCAGTATTTT.

J is TRBJ2-7 and V is TRBV6-5, with D possibly being TRBD1 or TRBD2 (6 bases each). CDR1 and CDR2 (germline): MNHEY, SVGAGI. V lost 0 bases to trimming and J lost 2 bases, with 14 bases between them. The CDR3 runs to 16 residues. The CDR3: CASSYSTSGAPYEQYF. The CDR3 DNA sequence: TGTGCCAGCAGTTACTCGACATCGGGGGCCCCCTACGAGCAGTACTTC.

The chain combines TRBV6-5 with TRBJ1-1; D is unclear. CDR1 and CDR2 from the germline V gene are MNHEY and SVGAGI. CDR3 length: 14 residues. The ends were cut back, 4 bases at V and 4 bases at J, with 13 bases in the middle. The CDR3 protein is CASSSPRIGTEAFF. CDR3 nucleotide sequence: TGTGCCAGCAGTTCACCCAGGATCGGCACTGAAGCTTTCTTT.

There are many counts of this clonotype. This chain links TRBV4-2 with TRBJ2-3, with TRBD2 identical over 8 bases. Trimming took 0 bases from V and 4 from J; bases not matched to a gene: 9. The CDR3 covers 17 residues. Germline V gene lookup returns CDR1 LGHNA and CDR2 YNFKEQ. The DNA of the CDR3 is TGTGCCAGCAGCCAAGATGGAGCGGGAGCAGGCGCAGATACGCAGTATTTT. Amino acid sequence: CASSQDGAGAGADTQYF.

This clonotype showed up many times. V is TRBV6-5 and J is TRBJ1-1; TRBD1 matches at 7 bases. The CDR3 sequence is 14 residues long. From germline, CDR1 is MNHEY and CDR2 SVGAGI. With 5 bases clipped from V and 4 bases from J, the junction kept 7 bases outside the gene matches. The CDR3 nucleotides read TGTGCCAGCAGTACAGGGACAGTCGTCACTGAAGCTTTCTTT. Encoded protein: CASSTGTVVTEAFF.

This clonotype was seen more than once but under ten times. The chain is built from TRBV20-1 and TRBJ2-2; 8 positions match TRBD2. CDR1 is DFQATT and CDR2 is SNEGSKA in the germline V gene (reference sequence). The CDR3 loop spans 15 amino acids. The V segment lost 2 bases and the J segment 4 bases; nucleotides outside the gene matches: 6. Written as DNA, the CDR3 is TGCAGTGCTAGATGGGGTCTAGCGGGCACCGGGGAGCTGTTTTTT. Translation gives CSARWGLAGTGELFF.

This clonotype has ten or more counts. The chain carries TRBV12-3 or TRBV12-4 and TRBJ1-5, with a possible D match to TRBD1 (5 bases). The CDR3 consists of 14 residues. The V end lost 3 bases, the J end lost 4 bases, and 10 bases lay between the germline ends. The DNA of the CDR3 is TGTGCCAGCAGTTTGGGACGGACAAATCAGCCCCAGCATTTT. It is translated as CASSLGRTNQPQHF.

Ten or more counts support this clonotype. This sequence joins TRBV28 and TRBJ1-5; a possible D gene is TRBD1 (5 bases). The CDR3 extends over 16 amino acids. Germline CDR1 and CDR2: MDHEN and SYDVKM. V lost 5 bases and J lost 2, with 16 bases in between. CDR3 nucleotides: TGTGCCAGCAGTGTCGATTGGGGGGTCGGCAATCAGCCCCAGCATTTT. Translated: CASSVDWGVGNQPQHF.

The chain has TRBV4-2 and TRBJ2-7; possibly TRBD1 or TRBD2 for D (5 bases each). Germline V lookup: CDR1 LGHNA, CDR2 YNFKEQ. The CDR3 sequence is 13 residues long. The germline V and J ends were trimmed by 5 bases and 2 bases, with 10 bases remaining between them. This CDR3 reads CASSWQGPYEQYF. CDR3 DNA sequence: TGTGCCAGCAGCTGGCAGGGACCCTACGAGCAGTACTTC.

The table lists this clonotype with a few counts. V is TRBV12-3 or TRBV12-4 and J is TRBJ2-2; 7 nucleotides agree with TRBD2. The CDR3 totals 16 residues. J gave up 2 bases and V 3 bases, and 6 bases lay outside the gene matches. The CDR3 nucleotides are TGTGCCAGCAGTTTGAGGCGGGGGAGAAACACCGGGGAGCTGTTTTTT. Its protein product is CASSLRRGRNTGELFF.

This clonotype was picked up many times. The CDR3 DNA sequence: TGTGCCACCAGTGATTTAGAGGGACATTTACCCGGGGAGCTGTTTTTT. The encoded protein is CATSDLEGHLPGELFF. The chain is built from TRBV24-1 and TRBJ2-2; TRBD1 might be the D (6 bases). The germline gives CDR1 KGHDR, CDR2 SFDVKD. This CDR3 has 16 residues. The ends were cut back, 1 base at V and 6 bases at J, with 14 bases in the middle.

The CDR3, as DNA: TGTGCCAGCAGCAGGACTAGCGGGACTCAACCCTTTCAGTACGAGCAGTACTTC. It encodes CASSRTSGTQPFQYEQYF. The rearrangement links TRBV28 to TRBJ2-7, with 12 bases matching TRBD2. The CDR3 spans 18 residues. J was trimmed by 4 bases and V by 6 bases; bases with no gene match: 16. CDR1 and CDR2 from the germline V gene are MDHEN and SYDVKM. Full variable domain (missing parts from reference TRBV28 and TRBJ2-7): DVKVTQSSRYLVKRTGEKVFLECVQDMDHENMFWYRQDPGLGLRLIYFSYDVKMKEKGDIPEGYSVSREKKERFSLILESASTNQTSMYLCASSRTSGTQPFQYEQYFGPGTRLTVT.